A single sample is the source of the 32 T cell receptor beta chains below, sequenced in a study of human T cells and chemical hapten exposure. MiXCR, run by TCRdb on the 5' RACE reads, gives a single entry per CDR3 protein. The sample includes some 150,000 distinct CDR3 sequences, 3.5% to 5% of them seen just once. Extraction of total RNA was performed on unfractionated whole blood. The receptors originated from a female donor in good health.

This clonotype was counted many times. This chain links TRBV7-9 with TRBJ1-4; D is undetermined. The V end was cut by 7 bases, the J end by 7 bases, with 13 bases between. The CDR3 sequence is 13 residues long. Germline values: CDR1 SEHNR, CDR2 FQNEAQ (reference sequence). CDR3 loop: CASTELGGEKLFF. DNA of the CDR3: TGTGCCAGCACCGAACTAGGAGGTGAAAAACTGTTTTTT.

This clonotype was counted a few times. V is TRBV2 and J is TRBJ1-3, with D maybe TRBD1 (6 bases). With 4 bases removed from V and 7 bases from J, the gap between germline ends came to 17 bases. There are 15 residues in the CDR3. Germline values: CDR1 SNHLY, CDR2 FYNNEI. CDR3 residues: CASSGRRGFTNTIYF. CDR3 nucleotides: TGTGCCAGCAGTGGACGGAGGGGGTTTACCAACACCATATATTTT.

This clonotype was observed many times. This chain joins TRBV20-1 and TRBJ1-1; TRBD1 is a possible D gene (5 bases). This CDR3 is 11 amino acids long. CDR1 is DFQATT and CDR2 is SNEGSKA in the germline V gene (reference sequence). Trimming removed 5 bases from V and 8 bases from J, with 12 bases in between. CDR3 sequence (DNA): TGCAGTGCTGGGAGAGGGGAGGAAGCTTTCTTT. Its protein is CSAGRGEEAFF.

This clonotype was seen a handful of times. This chain connects TRBV2 to TRBJ2-7, with 9 positions matching TRBD1. CDR1 is SNHLY and CDR2 is FYNNEI in the germline V gene. Unmatched junction bases numbered 5, after V lost 6 bases and J lost 2 bases. The CDR3 is 14 amino acids. CDR3 nucleotide sequence: TGTGCCAGCAGGGTAACAGGGGGCGCCTACGAGCAGTACTTC. As protein: CASRVTGGAYEQYF.

This clonotype was recorded at least ten times. The J gene is TRBJ1-1, the V gene TRBV4-2, with D unclear. V was pared by 4 bases and J by 0 bases, with 15 bases between. CDR1 and CDR2 (germline): LGHNA, YNFKEQ. This CDR3 is built from 16 residues. The CDR3 is CASSPPAGGMNTEAFF. The CDR3, as DNA: TGTGCCAGCAGCCCCCCTGCCGGAGGAATGAACACTGAAGCTTTCTTT.

This clonotype was recorded a few times. The chain combines TRBV7-2 with TRBJ2-3; 10 nucleotides align to TRBD2. Germline CDR1 SGHTA, CDR2 FQGNSA. The CDR3 totals 16 residues. V shed 1 base and J 6 bases; nucleotides not matched to a gene: 7. CDR3 amino acids: CASSLGASGGKDTQYF. CDR3 DNA: TGTGCCAGCAGCTTAGGTGCTAGCGGGGGTAAGGATACGCAGTATTTT.

This clonotype showed up many times. The chain is built from TRBV14 and TRBJ2-1; TRBD2 matches at 9 bases. CDR1 and CDR2 from the germline V gene are SGHDN and FVKESK. Trimming cost V 1 base and J 6 bases; bases outside gene matches: 13. This CDR3 has 18 residues. Here the CDR3 DNA reads TGTGCCAGCAGCCAAGGATCGTATGCGGGGGGGCACGGCAATGAGCAGTTCTTC. Its translation is CASSQGSYAGGHGNEQFF.

This clonotype has at least ten counts. V usage is TRBV20-1 and J usage is TRBJ2-5, with D possibly being TRBD2 (6 bases). The CDR3 covers 13 residues. Germline-derived CDR1 and CDR2 are DFQATT and SNEGSKA (reference sequence). The V gene lost 4 bases and the J gene lost 5 bases, with 14 bases spanning the gap. CDR3 region: CSATGLTQETQYF. In nucleotides, the CDR3 is TGCAGTGCTACGGGACTTACTCAGGAGACCCAGTACTTC.

In this sample, this clonotype turned up a few times. This chain connects TRBV5-1 to TRBJ2-1, with D perhaps TRBD2 (7 bases). The CDR3 contains 17 residues. With 4 bases removed from V and 1 base from J, the gap between germline ends came to 18 bases. Germline assignment: CDR1 SGHRS and CDR2 YFSETQ. The CDR3 loop is CASSPRAGALSYNEQFF. The CDR3 DNA is TGCGCCAGCAGCCCCCGGGCGGGGGCCTTATCCTACAATGAGCAGTTCTTC. Full variable domain (remainder filled in from reference TRBV5-1 and TRBJ2-1): KAGVTQTPRYLIKTRGQQVTLSCSPISGHRSVSWYQQTPGQGLQFLFEYFSETQRNKGNFPGRFSGRQFSNSRSEMNVSTLELGDSALYLCASSPRAGALSYNEQFFGPGTRLTVL.

This clonotype turned up a few times. This chain uses TRBV7-3 with TRBJ1-6; TRBD1 might be the D (5 bases). Trimming took 0 bases from V and 8 from J, leaving 14 bases between them. The CDR3 runs to 16 residues. Germline CDR1 is SGHTA and CDR2 is FQGTGA. CDR3 sequence (DNA): TGTGCCAGCAGCTTAACCGGGGCAGCTGGGGATTCACCCCTCCACTTT. This translates into CASSLTGAAGDSPLHF.

This clonotype was detected many times. The chain combines TRBV6-1 with TRBJ2-3; 11 bases match TRBD1. CDR1 is MNHNS and CDR2 is SASEGT in the germline V gene. V dropped 8 bases and J dropped 3; count of bases not matched to a gene: 19. The CDR3 has 19 amino acids. The CDR3 bases are TGTGCCAGCCGTAAAGTGACGGATACCGGGACAGGGGGTACAGATACGCAGTATTTT. It specifies CASRKVTDTGTGGTDTQYF.

This clonotype has a handful of counts. The chain uses TRBV6-1 and TRBJ1-4; D is undetermined. Germline CDR1 is MNHNS and CDR2 is SASEGT. The CDR3 has 15 residues. V dropped 0 bases and J dropped 7 bases, with 12 bases sitting between them. The CDR3 loop reads CASSEAEGGGEKLFF. The CDR3 DNA reads as TGTGCCAGCAGTGAAGCTGAGGGAGGCGGTGAAAAACTGTTTTTT.

With respect to this clonotype: This may arise from a read error, as a much more abundant clone is one base away. V is TRBV10-3 and J is TRBJ1-1; 7 positions match TRBD1. CDR3 size: 14 residues. Per germline, CDR1 ENHRY and CDR2 SYGVKD. J gave up 12 bases and V 3 bases, and 13 bases lay outside the gene matches. The CDR3 nucleotides are TGTGCCATCAGTGACCCCACGACAGGGAGTGCAACTTTCTTT. Its translation: CAISDPTTGSATFF.

This clonotype was recorded many times. The J gene is TRBJ1-6, the V gene TRBV5-1, with 7 bases lining up with TRBD1. V shed 4 bases, J shed 6 bases, and the junction held 13 bases outside the gene matches. The CDR3 is made up of 17 amino acids. The germline V gene encodes CDR1 SGHRS and CDR2 YFSETQ. The CDR3 loop reads CASSPDWWGTVNSPLHF. As DNA, the CDR3 is TGCGCCAGCAGCCCCGATTGGTGGGGGACAGTTAATTCACCCCTCCACTTT.

This chain uses TRBV20-1 with TRBJ2-1; no definite D call. The CDR3 length is 12 residues. V was trimmed by 1 base and J by 7 bases, leaving 8 bases between them. Germline V lookup: CDR1 DFQATT, CDR2 SNEGSKA (reference sequence). CDR3 loop: CSARGCGNEQFF. DNA of the CDR3: TGCAGTGCTAGAGGTTGTGGAAATGAGCAGTTCTTC.

At least ten counts were recorded for this clonotype. This sequence joins TRBV7-9 and TRBJ1-1; no reliable D call. The CDR3 extends over 14 amino acids. V gave up 2 bases and J gave up 2 bases, with 9 bases separating them. The germline V gene has CDR1 SEHNR and CDR2 FQNEAQ (reference sequence). CDR3 protein: CASSLFQPNTEAFF. CDR3 DNA: TGTGCCAGCAGCTTATTCCAGCCCAACACTGAAGCTTTCTTT.

This clonotype was seen repeatedly, ten times or more. J is TRBJ2-7 and V is TRBV7-8; TRBD1 is a possible D gene (6 bases). CDR3 size: 16 residues. Trimming stripped 0 bases from V and 3 bases from J, with 15 bases between. Germline CDR1 reads SGHVS; CDR2 reads FQNEAQ. The CDR3 spells CASSLAQGQLSYEQYF. The CDR3 nucleotides read TGTGCCAGCAGCTTAGCGCAAGGACAGCTAAGCTACGAGCAGTACTTC.

This clonotype was found many times. The rearrangement joins TRBV5-6 to TRBJ1-2; TRBD1 is a possible D gene (5 bases). Deletions cut 4 bases from V and 0 bases from J, with 10 bases between. This CDR3 is 14 amino acids long. Germline CDR1 and CDR2: SGHDT and YYEEEE. The CDR3 region is CASSAGPPNYGYTF. The DNA for the CDR3 is TGTGCCAGCAGCGCAGGGCCCCCTAACTATGGCTACACCTTC. The whole variable domain, remainder taken from reference TRBV5-6 and TRBJ1-2, is DAGVTQSPTHLIKTRGQQVTLRCSPKSGHDTVSWYQQALGQGPQFIFQYYEEEERQRGNFPDRFSGHQFPNYSSELNVNALLLGDSALYLCASSAGPPNYGYTFGSGTRLTVV.

Many counts were recorded for this clonotype. The chain couples TRBV6-2 or TRBV6-3 to TRBJ2-1; 8 bases are shared with TRBD2. Trimming took 2 bases from V and 3 from J; bases not matched to a gene: 3. CDR1 and CDR2 (germline): MNHEY, SVGEGT. CDR3 length equals 15 residues. This CDR3 reads CASSYGAGVYNEQFF. The CDR3 nucleotides read TGTGCCAGCAGTTACGGAGCGGGGGTCTACAATGAGCAGTTCTTC.

This clonotype was seen at least ten times. The chain couples TRBV24-1 to TRBJ2-3; D is ambiguous. V was cut by 4 bases and J by 6 bases, with 19 bases left in between. This CDR3 has 16 residues. Germline V gives CDR1 KGHDR, CDR2 SFDVKD. CDR3 DNA: TGTGCCACCAGTGACCCTTCGAGCGAATTCGGGGATACGCAGTATTTT. Translation gives CATSDPSSEFGDTQYF.

The sample holds many counts of this clonotype. This sequence joins TRBV3-1 and TRBJ2-2, with TRBD2 matching 12 bases. This CDR3 is built from 17 residues. Germline lookup yields CDR1 LGHDT and CDR2 YNNKEL (reference sequence). The V and J ends lost 1 base and 4 bases, in that order; junction bases with no gene match: 4. CDR3 sequence: CASSQGPGLAGTGELFF. The CDR3 region has the DNA TGTGCCAGCAGCCAAGGTCCGGGACTAGCGGGCACCGGGGAGCTGTTTTTT.

The chain couples TRBV29-1 to TRBJ2-5, with a possible D match to TRBD2 (6 bases). The CDR3 loop spans 11 amino acids. CDR1 SQVTM and CDR2 ANQGSEA come from the germline V gene. Trimming left V 7 bases short and J 7 bases short, with 13 bases between. In nucleotides, the CDR3 is TGCAGCGCTAGGGGAGGAGGGACCCAGTACTTC. It translates to CSARGGGTQYF. Variable domain in full (rest from reference TRBV29-1 and TRBJ2-5): SAVISQKPSRDICQRGTSLTIQCQVDSQVTMMFWYRQQPGQSLTLIATANQGSEATYESGFVIDKFPISRPNLTFSTLTVSNMSPEDSSIYLCSARGGGTQYFGPGTRLLVL.

This clonotype was picked up many times. V and J are TRBV4-3 and TRBJ1-2; D not certain. Germline V gene lookup returns CDR1 LGHNA and CDR2 YSLEER. V was trimmed by 0 bases and J by 2 bases, leaving 7 bases between them. There are 14 residues in the CDR3. The chain's CDR3 is CASSQDTRNYGYTF. DNA of the CDR3: TGCGCCAGCAGCCAAGACACCAGGAACTATGGCTACACCTTC.

The rearrangement uses TRBV12-3 or TRBV12-4 and TRBJ2-2, with 9 bases aligning to TRBD1. This CDR3 has 14 amino acids. Trimming cost V 6 bases and J 4 bases; bases outside gene matches: 3. The CDR3 loop is CASRGQGFTGELFF. The DNA of the CDR3 is TGTGCCAGCAGGGGACAGGGTTTCACCGGGGAGCTGTTTTTT.

This clonotype was recorded many times. The gene calls are TRBV5-6 and TRBJ2-7; D is undetermined. CDR1 is SGHDT and CDR2 is YYEEEE in the germline V gene. V lost 2 bases to trimming and J lost 4 bases, with 10 bases between them. The CDR3 is 13 residues long. In nucleotides, the CDR3 is TGTGCCAGCAGCTTCCCCCAGAATTACGAGCAGTACTTC. This gives the protein CASSFPQNYEQYF.

This clonotype was detected ten times or more. J is TRBJ2-1 and V is TRBV20-1; 9 bases match TRBD2. The CDR3 has 13 residues. CDR1 DFQATT and CDR2 SNEGSKA come from the germline V gene (reference sequence). J lost 5 bases, V lost 4 bases, and 3 bases had no gene match. The CDR3 reads CSAKLAGNNEQFF. The CDR3, as DNA: TGCAGTGCTAAGCTAGCGGGGAACAATGAGCAGTTCTTC.

This clonotype was picked up many times. The CDR3 region is CSALAPGQDFNQPQHF. CDR3 sequence (DNA): TGCAGTGCTTTGGCACCCGGACAGGATTTCAATCAGCCCCAGCATTTT. The chain recombines TRBV20-1 with TRBJ1-5, with 7 bases that match TRBD1. Looked up from germline, CDR1 is DFQATT and CDR2 is SNEGSKA (reference sequence). The CDR3 runs 16 residues. After removal of 5 bases from V and 3 bases from J, the junction contained 13 bases not matched to a gene.

This clonotype was counted ten times or more. This CDR3 is missing its conserved last phenylalanine or tryptophan, likely due to a read error. No DNA is shown, since the ends of the CDR3 on it are uncertain; the CDR3 is the one TCRdb lists. The genes are TRBV28 and TRBJ1-5. From germline, CDR1 is MDHEN and CDR2 SYDVKM. The CDR3 length is 15 residues, termini included. The CDR3 sequence is CASAPFRTPGMGPSI.

As for this clonotype: Being one base from a much bigger clone, this may be a read error. J is TRBJ1-1 and V is TRBV29-1, with 7 bases aligning to TRBD1. The ends lost 5 bases at V and 1 base at J; junction bases unmatched: 4. CDR1 is SQVTM, CDR2 ANQGSEA, per germline. The CDR3 totals 13 residues. CDR3 DNA: TGCAGCGTTATGGGACAGCGGAACACTGAAGCTTTCTTT. Its protein is CSVMGQRNTEAFF.

This clonotype was recorded at least ten times. The chain joins TRBV27 to TRBJ1-5, with D unresolved. Germline V gene lookup returns CDR1 MNHEY and CDR2 SMNVEV (reference sequence). V lost 6 bases, J lost 0 bases, and 6 bases lay in between. This CDR3 region has 13 residues. In nucleotides, the CDR3 is TGTGCCAGCAGCGACTATAGCAATCAGCCCCAGCATTTT. Protein sequence: CASSDYSNQPQHF.

This clonotype occurred a few times. The chain recombines TRBV5-6 with TRBJ2-7; 7 bases agree with TRBD1. This CDR3 has 16 amino acids. The V and J ends lost 0 bases and 2 bases, in that order; junction bases with no gene match: 8. In germline, CDR1 is SGHDT, CDR2 YYEEEE. CDR3 protein: CASSLERDSLPYEQYF. Written as DNA, the CDR3 is TGTGCCAGCAGCTTGGAAAGGGACAGCCTCCCCTACGAGCAGTACTTC.

This clonotype was picked up a small number of times. A read error may be the cause here, since a much bigger clone is one base away. The chain combines TRBV20-1 with TRBJ2-1, with 7 bases identical to TRBD2. Germline V gene sequence: CDR1 DFQATT, CDR2 SNEGSKA (reference sequence). There are 13 residues in the CDR3. The junction had 5 bases not matched to a gene; V was cut back by 4 bases and J by 5 bases. DNA for the CDR3: TGCAGTGCTAAGCGAGCGGGGAACAATGAGCAGTTCTTC. Encoded protein: CSAKRAGNNEQFF.